Below, one T cell receptor beta chain is given with its context. Each PCR replicate run on unsorted PBMC took in 250 to 300 ng DNA, roughly 32,000 T cell genomes. Some clones are missing from TCRdb's copy, which holds only in-frame ones; the method was immunoSEQ multiplex PCR. The sample has over 400,000 clones, roughly 80% seen once; the top ten hold 12%. This sample was taken from a study of shared clonotypes between healthy human individuals. The overall study: Samples came from a couple of female and three male donors aged 18 to 49.

Per germline, CDR1 SGDLS and CDR2 YYNGEE. V gave up 4 bases and J gave up 4 bases, with 11 bases separating them. The CDR3 covers 13 residues. This TCR was sampled from a woman between 40 and 55 years old in good health. Some clones in this sample may be carry-over from other donors' samples. J is TRBJ1-2 and V is TRBV9; a weak D match, TRBD1 (5 bases). Sequencing input: PBMCs. The DNA of the CDR3 is TGTGCCAGCAGCACGGGACCGGTCTATGGCTACACCTTC. Protein sequence: CASSTGPVYGYTF.